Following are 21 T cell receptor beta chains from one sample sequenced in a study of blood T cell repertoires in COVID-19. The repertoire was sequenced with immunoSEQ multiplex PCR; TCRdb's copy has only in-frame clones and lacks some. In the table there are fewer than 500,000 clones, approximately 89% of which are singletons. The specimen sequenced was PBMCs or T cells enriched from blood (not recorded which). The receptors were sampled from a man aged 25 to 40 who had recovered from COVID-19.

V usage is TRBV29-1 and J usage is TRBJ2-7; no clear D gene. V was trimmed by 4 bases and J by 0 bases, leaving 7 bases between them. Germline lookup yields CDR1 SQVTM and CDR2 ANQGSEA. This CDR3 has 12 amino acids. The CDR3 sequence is CSVAKSSYEQYF. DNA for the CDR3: TGCAGCGTTGCGAAGAGCTCCTACGAGCAGTACTTC.

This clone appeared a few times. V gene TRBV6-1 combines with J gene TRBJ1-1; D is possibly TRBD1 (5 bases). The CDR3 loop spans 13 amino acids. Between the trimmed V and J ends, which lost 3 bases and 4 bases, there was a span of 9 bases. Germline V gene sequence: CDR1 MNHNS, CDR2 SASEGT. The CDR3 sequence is CASSEAGITEAFF. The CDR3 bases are TGTGCCAGCAGTGAGGCAGGGATCACTGAAGCTTTCTTT.

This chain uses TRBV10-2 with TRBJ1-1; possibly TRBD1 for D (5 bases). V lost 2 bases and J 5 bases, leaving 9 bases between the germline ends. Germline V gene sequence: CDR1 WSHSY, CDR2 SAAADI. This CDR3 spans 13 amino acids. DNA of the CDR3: TGCGCCAGCAGTGAGGGGGGGTGGACTGAAGCTTTCTTT. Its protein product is CASSEGGWTEAFF.

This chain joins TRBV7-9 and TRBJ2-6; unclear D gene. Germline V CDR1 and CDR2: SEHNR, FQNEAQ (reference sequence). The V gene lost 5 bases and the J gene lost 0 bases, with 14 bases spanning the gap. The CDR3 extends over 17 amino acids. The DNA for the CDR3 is TGTGCCAGCAGCCCAAGAACAGTCTTCTCTGGGGCCAACGTCCTGACTTTC. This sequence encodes CASSPRTVFSGANVLTF. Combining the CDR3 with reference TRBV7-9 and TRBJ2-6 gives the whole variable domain DTGVSQNPRHKITKRGQNVTFRCDPISEHNRLYWYRQTLGQGPEFLTYFQNEAQLEKSRLLSDRFSAERPKGSFSTLEIQRTEQGDSAMYLCASSPRTVFSGANVLTFGAGSRLTVL.

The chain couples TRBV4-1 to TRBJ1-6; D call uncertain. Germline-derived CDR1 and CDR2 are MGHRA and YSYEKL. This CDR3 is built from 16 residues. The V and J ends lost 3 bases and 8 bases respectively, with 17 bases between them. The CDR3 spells CASSHKVGRRHSPLHF. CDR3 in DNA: TGCGCCAGCAGCCACAAGGTCGGCAGGAGGCATTCACCCCTCCACTTT.

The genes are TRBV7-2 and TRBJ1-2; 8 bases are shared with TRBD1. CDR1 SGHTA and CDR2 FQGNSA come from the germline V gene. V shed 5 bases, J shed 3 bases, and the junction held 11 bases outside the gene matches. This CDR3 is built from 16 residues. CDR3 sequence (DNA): TGTGCCAGCAGCCAAGTGGACAGGGAGCCATACTATGGCTACACCTTC. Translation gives CASSQVDREPYYGYTF.

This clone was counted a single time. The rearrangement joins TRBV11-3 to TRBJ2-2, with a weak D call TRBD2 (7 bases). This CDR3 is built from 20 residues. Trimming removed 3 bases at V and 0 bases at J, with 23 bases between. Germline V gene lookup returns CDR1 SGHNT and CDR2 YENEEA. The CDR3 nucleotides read TGTGCCAGCAGCTTCGGGTTTGGAACGGCGGGGGCGACGAACACCGGGGAGCTGTTTTTT. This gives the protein CASSFGFGTAGATNTGELFF.

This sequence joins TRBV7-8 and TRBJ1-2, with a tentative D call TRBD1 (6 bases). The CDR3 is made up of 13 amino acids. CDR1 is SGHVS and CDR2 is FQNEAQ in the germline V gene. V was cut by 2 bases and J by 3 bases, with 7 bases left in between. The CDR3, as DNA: TGTGCCAGCAGCTTAAGACAGGACTATGGCTACACCTTC. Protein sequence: CASSLRQDYGYTF.

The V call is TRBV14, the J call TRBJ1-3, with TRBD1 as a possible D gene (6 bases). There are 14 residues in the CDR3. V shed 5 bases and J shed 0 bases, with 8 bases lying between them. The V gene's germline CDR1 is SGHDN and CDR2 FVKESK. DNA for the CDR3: TGTGCCAGCAGCGACAGGAACTCTGGAAACACCATATATTTT. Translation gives CASSDRNSGNTIYF.

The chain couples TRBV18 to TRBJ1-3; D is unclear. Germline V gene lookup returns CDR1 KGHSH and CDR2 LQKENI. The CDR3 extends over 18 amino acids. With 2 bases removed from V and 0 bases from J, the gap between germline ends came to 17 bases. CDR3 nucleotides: TGTGCCAGCTCACCAGCCTATACTTCTGAAGACTCTGGAAACACCATATATTTT. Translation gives CASSPAYTSEDSGNTIYF.

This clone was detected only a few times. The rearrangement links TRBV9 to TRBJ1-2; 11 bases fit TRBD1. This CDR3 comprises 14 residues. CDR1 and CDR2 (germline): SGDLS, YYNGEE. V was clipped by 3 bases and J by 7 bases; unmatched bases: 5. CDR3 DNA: TGTGCCAGCAGCGCCGGACAGGGGGCGCGTGGCTACACCTTC. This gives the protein CASSAGQGARGYTF.

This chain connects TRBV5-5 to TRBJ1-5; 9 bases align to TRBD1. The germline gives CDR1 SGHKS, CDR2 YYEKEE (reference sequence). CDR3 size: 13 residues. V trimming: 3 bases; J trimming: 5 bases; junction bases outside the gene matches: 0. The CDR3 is CASSWTGDQPQHF. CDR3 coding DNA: TGTGCCAGCAGCTGGACAGGGGATCAGCCCCAGCATTTT. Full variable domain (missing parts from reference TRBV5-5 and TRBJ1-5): DAGVTQSPTHLIKTRGQQVTLRCSPISGHKSVSWYQQVLGQGPQFIFQYYEKEERGRGNFPDRFSARQFPNYSSELNVNALLLGDSALYLCASSWTGDQPQHFGDGTRLSIL.

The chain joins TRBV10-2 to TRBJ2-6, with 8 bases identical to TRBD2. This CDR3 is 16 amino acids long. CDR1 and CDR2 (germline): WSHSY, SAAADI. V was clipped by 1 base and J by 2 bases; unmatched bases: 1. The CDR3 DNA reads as TGCGCCAGCAGTGAGTATAGCGGGGCTGGGGCCAACGTCCTGACTTTC. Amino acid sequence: CASSEYSGAGANVLTF.

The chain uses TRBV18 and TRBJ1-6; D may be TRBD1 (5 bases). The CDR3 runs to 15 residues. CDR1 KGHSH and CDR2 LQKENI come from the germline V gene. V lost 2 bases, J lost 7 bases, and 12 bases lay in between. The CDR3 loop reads CASSPSRDGNSPLHF. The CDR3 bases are TGTGCCAGCTCACCAAGCAGGGATGGAAATTCACCCCTCCACTTT.

The CDR3 DNA is TGTGCCAGCTCGCCCATGGCGGACACTAACTATGGCTACACCTTC. Its translation: CASSPMADTNYGYTF. This chain links TRBV18 with TRBJ1-2; possibly TRBD1 for D (5 bases). The CDR3 length is 15 residues. The V gene's germline CDR1 is KGHSH and CDR2 LQKENI. V was trimmed by 6 bases and J by 0 bases, leaving 14 bases between them.

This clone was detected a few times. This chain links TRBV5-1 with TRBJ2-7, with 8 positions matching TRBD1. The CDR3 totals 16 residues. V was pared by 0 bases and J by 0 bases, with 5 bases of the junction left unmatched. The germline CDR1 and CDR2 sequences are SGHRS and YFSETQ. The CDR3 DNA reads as TGCGCCAGCAGCTTGGGTATGGGGACAGGCTCCTACGAGCAGTACTTC. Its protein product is CASSLGMGTGSYEQYF.

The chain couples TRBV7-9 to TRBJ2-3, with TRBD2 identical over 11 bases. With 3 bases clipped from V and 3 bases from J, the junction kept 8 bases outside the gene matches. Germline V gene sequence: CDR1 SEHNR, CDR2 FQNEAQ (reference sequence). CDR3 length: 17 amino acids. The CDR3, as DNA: TGTGCCAGCAGCTTCCTAAGGCTAGCGGGGGGTACAGATACGCAGTATTTT. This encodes CASSFLRLAGGTDTQYF. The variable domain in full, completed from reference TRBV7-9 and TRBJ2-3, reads DTGVSQNPRHKITKRGQNVTFRCDPISEHNRLYWYRQTLGQGPEFLTYFQNEAQLEKSRLLSDRFSAERPKGSFSTLEIQRTEQGDSAMYLCASSFLRLAGGTDTQYFGPGTRLTVL.

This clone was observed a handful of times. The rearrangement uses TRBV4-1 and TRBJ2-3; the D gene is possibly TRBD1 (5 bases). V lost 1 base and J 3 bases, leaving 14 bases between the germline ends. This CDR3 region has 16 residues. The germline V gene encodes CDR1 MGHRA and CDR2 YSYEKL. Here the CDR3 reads CASSQVKGQGTDTQYF. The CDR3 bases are TGCGCCAGCAGCCAAGTCAAGGGGCAGGGTACAGATACGCAGTATTTT.

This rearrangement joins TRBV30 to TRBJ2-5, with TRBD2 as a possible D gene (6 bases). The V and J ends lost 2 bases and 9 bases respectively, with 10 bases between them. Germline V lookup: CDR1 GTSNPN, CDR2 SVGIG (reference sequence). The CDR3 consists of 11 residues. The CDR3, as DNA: TGTGCCTGGAGTCAAGGCGGGGCCCAGTACTTC. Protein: CAWSQGGAQYF.

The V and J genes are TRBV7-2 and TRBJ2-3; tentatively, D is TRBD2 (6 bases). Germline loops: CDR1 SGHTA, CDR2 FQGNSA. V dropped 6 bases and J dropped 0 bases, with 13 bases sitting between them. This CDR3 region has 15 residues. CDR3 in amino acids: CASRLGGRSTDTQYF. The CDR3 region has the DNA TGTGCCAGCAGACTTGGAGGGAGAAGCACAGATACGCAGTATTTT.

The CDR3 loop reads CAIKGAGQPNTGELFF. The CDR3 region has the DNA TGTGCCATCAAAGGGGCTGGGCAGCCGAACACCGGGGAGCTGTTTTTT. The chain combines TRBV10-3 with TRBJ2-2, with D maybe TRBD1 (5 bases). The CDR3 is 16 residues long. In germline, CDR1 is ENHRY, CDR2 SYGVKD. V was pared by 7 bases and J by 0 bases, with 15 bases between.